This T cell receptor beta chain was sequenced for a study of cytomegalovirus exposure and HLA in healthy donors. Study-wide results and limits: With later analysis, a missense DCLRE1C variant became linked to TCR beta V- and J-gene trimming. Later analysis reportedly placed an Asian-associated ancestry cluster below the roughly 690-donor mean in N-insertions.

Points on this clone: What it recognizes is unknown.

The CDR3 runs to 15 residues. Germline V gene data show CDR1 as LGHNA and CDR2 as YSLEER. Trimming left V 4 bases short and J 7 bases short, with 16 bases between. Primers: 60 Vbeta forward and 13 Jbeta reverse. Assay: immunoSEQ multiplex PCR; the TCRdb copy retains only in-frame clones and omits some. The data show some 30,000 clones, with more than 65% seen just once and about 4% held by the top ten. The sequence was obtained from a young woman in good health and CMV-seronegative. This chain links TRBV4-3 with TRBJ2-2; perhaps TRBD1 as D (6 bases). The sequenced material came from PBMCs. The CDR3 sequence is CASSPMFQGFGELFF. The CDR3 DNA is TGCGCCAGCAGCCCAATGTTCCAGGGGTTCGGGGAGCTGTTTTTT.